These T cell receptor beta chains were read from a single sample in a study of cytomegalovirus exposure and HLA in healthy donors. Profiling relied on immunoSEQ multiplex PCR, and the TCRdb table lists in-frame clones only, not all of them. The sample carries about 110,000 clones, roughly four fifths recorded once. Specimen: PBMCs. These receptor sequences come from a woman in her thirties in good health and CMV-seronegative. Both conserved end residues are part of each CDR3. Fields, in order: CDR3 protein, CDR3 DNA, D gene, clone size, J gene, V gene. A D gene is named only where the DNA matches it firmly. Rows give clone size only sometimes, using once, few, many, or a class for an expanded clone.

CASGLVRTGIPSGANVLTF,TGTGCTAGTGGTTTGGTCAGGACAGGGATTCCCTCTGGGGCCAACGTCCTGACTTTC,TRBD1,few,TRBJ2-6,TRBV12-5
CASSLTGEYSPLHF,TGTGCCAGCAGCCTTACAGGGGAATATTCACCCCTCCACTTT,TRBD1,NA,TRBJ1-6,TRBV27
CASSQDNYEQYF,TGCGCCAGCAGCCAGGACAACTACGAGCAGTACTTC,NA,NA,TRBJ2-7,TRBV4-1
CASRRTGGTYSGANVLTF,TGTGCCAGTAGACGGACAGGGGGAACCTACTCTGGGGCCAACGTCCTGACTTTC,TRBD1,NA,TRBJ2-6,TRBV19
CASSPGRQGKNEQYF,TGTGCCAGCAGCCCGGGACGACAGGGGAAGAACGAGCAGTACTTC,TRBD1,NA,TRBJ2-7,TRBV7-9
CASSSVIPSGSQNEQFF,TGTGCCAGCAGCTCCGTAATACCTAGCGGGAGTCAAAATGAGCAGTTCTTC,TRBD2,NA,TRBJ2-1,TRBV7-8
CAWSSGTSGSASGANVLTF,TGTGCCTGGAGTTCTGGGACTAGCGGGTCCGCCTCTGGGGCCAACGTCCTGACTTTC,TRBD2,NA,TRBJ2-6,TRBV30
CASSSTRQGLTGELFF,TGTGCCAGCAGCTCCACGAGACAGGGACTCACCGGGGAGCTGTTTTTT,NA,NA,TRBJ2-2,TRBV11-3
CASSPGQNYGYTF,TGTGCCAGCAGTCCGGGACAGAACTATGGCTACACCTTC,TRBD1,NA,TRBJ1-2,TRBV6-1
CSVESRFGSYEQYF,TGCAGCGTTGAGTCGAGATTTGGCTCCTACGAGCAGTACTTC,NA,NA,TRBJ2-7,TRBV29-1
CATRGHLAGVNEQFF,TGTGCCACCCGAGGGCATCTAGCGGGTGTCAATGAGCAGTTCTTC,TRBD2,NA,TRBJ2-1,TRBV6-1
CASSRSGGINTGELFF,TGTGCCAGCAGCCGAAGCGGGGGGATAAACACCGGGGAGCTGTTTTTT,TRBD2,NA,TRBJ2-2,TRBV7-9
CAWSGTGVPYEQYF,TGTGCCTGGAGTGGGACAGGGGTACCCTACGAGCAGTACTTC,TRBD1,NA,TRBJ2-7,TRBV30
CATSSRSGNTEAFF,TGTGCCACCAGCAGCCGGAGTGGTAACACTGAAGCTTTCTTT,NA,NA,TRBJ1-1,TRBV15
CASSPRQTNTEAFF,TGTGCCAGCAGCCCCCGACAAACCAACACTGAAGCTTTCTTT,NA,NA,TRBJ1-1,TRBV7-6
CASSIKAGGEAFF,TGTGCCAGTAGTATAAAGGCGGGAGGGGAAGCTTTCTTT,NA,NA,TRBJ1-1,TRBV19
CASSHPGQSYEQYF,TGTGCCAGCAGCCACCCGGGACAGAGCTACGAGCAGTACTTC,TRBD1,NA,TRBJ2-7,TRBV13
CSVGSGPNEQYF,TGCAGCGTTGGGTCAGGGCCTAACGAGCAGTACTTC,NA,few,TRBJ2-7,TRBV29-1
CASQGRADPYEQYF,TGTGCCAGTCAGGGTAGGGCAGACCCCTACGAGCAGTACTTC,NA,NA,TRBJ2-7,TRBV7-3
CSVSPGEAGYEQYF,TGCAGCGTTTCGCCCGGGGAAGCGGGTTACGAGCAGTACTTC,NA,NA,TRBJ2-7,TRBV29-1
CASSLAADSFYEQYF,TGCGCCAGCAGCTTGGCCGCGGACAGTTTCTACGAGCAGTACTTC,NA,NA,TRBJ2-7,TRBV5-1
CASSLFMSSSYEQYF,TGTGCCAGCAGCTTGTTCATGAGTAGCTCCTACGAGCAGTACTTC,NA,NA,TRBJ2-7,TRBV5-8
CASSLARGIDTGELFF,TGTGCCAGCAGCTTGGCCAGGGGTATCGACACCGGGGAGCTGTTTTTT,NA,few,TRBJ2-2,TRBV5-6
CASSLGTGIGELFF,TGTGCCAGCAGTTTAGGGACAGGGATCGGGGAGCTGTTTTTT,TRBD1,few,TRBJ2-2,TRBV27
CASSRASSNEKLFF,TGTGCCAGCAGCCGTGCATCCAGTAATGAAAAACTGTTTTTT,NA,NA,TRBJ1-4,TRBV7-2
CASSPTTGYYEQYF,TGTGCCAGCAGCCCCACGACAGGGTACTACGAGCAGTACTTC,TRBD1,few,TRBJ2-7,TRBV14
CASSWTEFYGYTF,TGTGCCAGCAGCTGGACAGAATTCTATGGCTACACCTTC,NA,NA,TRBJ1-2,TRBV7-9
CASSGRTDSNQPQHF,TGTGCCAGTAGTGGCCGGACAGATAGCAATCAGCCCCAGCATTTT,NA,NA,TRBJ1-5,TRBV19